These 5 T cell receptor beta chains originate from one sample sequenced in a study of CD8+ T cells in alopecia areata. Investigators isolated RNA and reverse transcribed it into cDNA to act as the sequencing template. Sequencing used immunoSEQ multiplex PCR; TCRdb keeps in-frame clones, though not all of them. The table has fewer than 110,000 clones, around 84% seen once. Treatment reported: oral pan-JAK inhibitor, 5-10 mg twice daily. The sample was CD8+ T cells sorted from blood, taken at approximately week 30, from a patient treated with tofacitinib. The origin of the receptors is a human donor with alopecia areata.

V and J are TRBV7-9 and TRBJ2-7; no reliable D call. V was clipped by 5 bases and J by 7 bases, with 12 bases between them. From germline, CDR1 is SEHNR and CDR2 FQNEAQ (reference sequence). The CDR3 spans 12 residues. This CDR3 reads CASSTKPREQYF. CDR3 in DNA: TGTGCCAGCAGCACGAAACCCCGGGAGCAGTACTTC.

The chain uses TRBV2 and TRBJ2-3; no clear D gene. The CDR3 spans 15 residues. Germline-derived CDR1 and CDR2 are SNHLY and FYNNEI. V shed 0 bases and J shed 0 bases, with 7 bases lying between them. For the CDR3, the DNA is TGTGCCAGCAGTGAAGCGCTGTCCAGCACAGATACGCAGTATTTT. This encodes CASSEALSSTDTQYF.

The CDR3 loop reads CASSLGGVSYNEQFF. CDR3 DNA sequence: TGTGCCAGCAGCTTAGGTGGCGTTTCCTACAATGAGCAGTTCTTC. V and J are TRBV7-2 and TRBJ2-1; D remains unclear. This CDR3 is 15 amino acids long. The V end was cut by 1 base, the J end by 1 base, with 8 bases between. Germline assignment: CDR1 SGHTA and CDR2 FQGNSA.

As regards this clone: Other nucleotide sequences from this sample produce the same CDR3. The chain carries TRBV27 and TRBJ2-7, with TRBD1 matching 7 bases. In germline, CDR1 is MNHEY, CDR2 SMNVEV (reference sequence). After removal of 4 bases from V and 1 base from J, the junction contained 4 bases not matched to a gene. The CDR3 is 14 residues long. The CDR3 sequence is CASSSGTASYEQYF. The CDR3 nucleotides are TGTGCCAGCAGTTCAGGGACAGCGTCCTACGAGCAGTACTTC.

This chain joins TRBV7-8 and TRBJ2-7; 10 bases map to TRBD2. The germline CDR1 and CDR2 sequences are SGHVS and FQNEAQ. This CDR3 region has 17 residues. V was clipped by 4 bases and J by 0 bases; unmatched bases: 9. CDR3 sequence (DNA): TGTGCCAGCAGCTCCTGGACTAGCGGCCTAAGCTCCTACGAGCAGTACTTC. Protein: CASSSWTSGLSSYEQYF. The variable domain in full, with the rest retrieved from reference TRBV7-8 and TRBJ2-7, is GAGVSQSPRYKVAKRGQDVALRCDPISGHVSLFWYQQALGQGPEFLTYFQNEAQLDKSGLPSDRFFAERPEGSVSTLKIQRTQQEDSAVYLCASSSWTSGLSSYEQYFGPGTRLTVT.